This TCR beta chain was obtained from a study of metastatic and nonmetastatic thyroid tumors. On the study more broadly: Across blood and tumor or nodule tissue, repertoires from malignant and benign thyroid patients were compared with one another.

In the original processing: Construction of a distant-metastasis classifier for papillary thyroid cancer relied on CDR3 differences across clinicopathological groups. With MiXCR, TCRdb called clones anew from the PCR reads. The V and J calls were not made by the authors but by TCRdb's processing. The top ten hold about 16% of the sample, which has roughly 6,900 clones, around a quarter seen once. The V and J ends lost 2 bases and 4 bases respectively, with 17 bases between them. CDR3 length: 16 residues. Per the germline V gene, CDR1 is MNHEY and CDR2 is SMNVEV (reference sequence). By sample fraction, this clone is medium-sized (0.01 to 0.1%). Its cognate antigen is unknown. Before thyroid surgery, none of the patients had received any treatment. Study results and limitations: In both blood and tumor samples, TCR beta diversity was reported significantly higher for malignant than benign nodules.

J is TRBJ1-1 and V is TRBV27, with unresolved D. Sequencing input: adjacent normal tissue. The clonotype comes from a male donor with papillary thyroid cancer or a benign thyroid nodule (not recorded which). Some clones in this sample may be carry-over from other donors' samples. The chain's CDR3 is CASSLGPPYRPTEAFF. The CDR3 DNA follows: TGTGCCAGCAGTTTAGGCCCCCCGTACCGCCCCACTGAAGCTTTCTTT.